This TCR beta chain originates from a study of molecular identifiers for immune sequencing clone quantification. Study context: Four portions were sequenced after RNA from roughly 21,000 or 96,000 naive CD8 cells was split five ways in replicates. Study-level points and caveats: Clones above 20 RNA copies held over 98% of effector molecules, under 1% in naive cells. Jurkat TCR RNA spiked in from one cell (amid some 1 million naive cells) was reportedly detectable.

Germline-derived CDR1 and CDR2 are SGHRS and YFSETQ. Trimming at V came to 4 bases and at J to 7 bases, leaving 3 bases not matched to a gene. This CDR3 contains 13 residues. Comment on this clonotype: The antigen is unknown.

Bulk TCR libraries used previously described methods and listed TCR primers. TCRdb processed the PCR reads anew with MiXCR; each CDR3 protein has one entry. Of approximately 680,000 distinct CDR3 sequences listed, roughly 25% are singletons. Source material: naive CD8+ T cells from blood, with Jurkat cell RNA spiked in. Subset in this sample: FACS-sorted CD8+CD4-CCR7+CD45RA+ naive T cells. The receptor comes from a human donor in good health. Some libraries in this study had Jurkat cell RNA spiked in. V gene TRBV5-1 combines with J gene TRBJ2-4; 9 nucleotides match TRBD1. The CDR3 DNA reads TGCGCCAGCAGCGAAGGACAGGGGAACATTCAGTACTTC. It specifies CASSEGQGNIQYF.